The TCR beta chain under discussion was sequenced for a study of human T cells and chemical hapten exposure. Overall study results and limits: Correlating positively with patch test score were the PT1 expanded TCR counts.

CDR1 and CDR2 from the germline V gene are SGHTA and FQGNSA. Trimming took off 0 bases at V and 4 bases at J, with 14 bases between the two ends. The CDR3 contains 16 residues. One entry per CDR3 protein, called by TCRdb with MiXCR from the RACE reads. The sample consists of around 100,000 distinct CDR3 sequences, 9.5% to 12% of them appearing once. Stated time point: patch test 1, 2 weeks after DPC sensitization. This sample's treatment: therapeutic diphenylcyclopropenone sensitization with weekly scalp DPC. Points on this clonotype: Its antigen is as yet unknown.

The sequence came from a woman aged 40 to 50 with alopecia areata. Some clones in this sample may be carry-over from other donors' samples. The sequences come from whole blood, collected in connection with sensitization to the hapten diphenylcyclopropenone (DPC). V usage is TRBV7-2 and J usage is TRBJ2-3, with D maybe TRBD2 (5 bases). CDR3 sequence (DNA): TGTGCCAGCAGCTTAGCTCCCCCCGGGAACGCAGATACGCAGTATTTT. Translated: CASSLAPPGNADTQYF.